Given below is one T cell receptor (beta chain) in context. Sequenced by immunoSEQ multiplex PCR; TCRdb stores in-frame clones only, minus some. The sample holds 250,000 to 350,000 clones, roughly 82% seen once. V lost 2 bases and J lost 2; bases outside the gene matches: 6. The CDR3 is 16 amino acids. Germline CDR1 reads KGHSH; CDR2 reads LQKENI. The sample is drawn from a study of blood T cell repertoires in COVID-19. Specimen: peripheral blood. The chain carries TRBV18 and TRBJ2-3, with 8 bases fitting TRBD1. The TCR comes from a woman aged 45 to 65 with acute or convalescent COVID-19. For the CDR3, the DNA is TGTGCCAGCTCACCAATGGGACAGGAGTTCACAGATACGCAGTATTTT. Translated: CASSPMGQEFTDTQYF.